This T cell receptor beta chain was recovered during a study of T cell responses to AZD1222 COVID-19 vaccine. Study-wide results and caveats: Of spike-specific TCRs, nearly half reportedly target regions left unmutated in variants. Clonal diversity was possibly underestimated; the donors were predominantly white British and more often female. Spike-specific TCR breadth and depth were elevated following two AZD1222 doses.

Per germline, CDR1 MNHEY and CDR2 SVGAGI. Deletions cut 8 bases from V and 0 bases from J, with 13 bases between. This CDR3 has 15 residues. The protocol was immunoSEQ multiplex PCR, while the TCRdb copy is restricted to in-frame clones and leaves out a portion. Here the sample spans 70,000 to 85,000 clones, 75% to 90% being singletons. In the case of this clone: The target antigen is unknown.

The starting material was peripheral blood, obtained on day 0 of AZD1222 vaccination. The receptor was isolated from an adult in good health. J is TRBJ1-4 and V is TRBV6-5; possible D gene TRBD1, 5 bases. Here the CDR3 DNA reads TGTGCCAGCCTAGGGGCTCTGGCAACTAATGAAAAACTGTTTTTT. This codes for CASLGALATNEKLFF.